The T cell receptor (beta chain) under discussion was sequenced for a study of blood T cell repertoires in COVID-19. Study-wide background: Sites across the United States, Italy and Spain contributed samples from acute and convalescent COVID-19. Sources were T cells, B-cell-depleted T cells, or PBMCs; the material itself was cDNA or gDNA.

In the source study's methods: Reference gene primers were amplified, and this amplification served to estimate nucleated cell counts. Produced via immunoSEQ multiplex PCR; TCRdb's table is partial and in-frame only. V and J calls and clone size are as listed in that table; D and trimming were resolved from the DNA. This sample has tens of thousands of clones; around 87% occur once, and the top ten carry approximately 2.7%. The V end lost 4 bases, the J end lost 4 bases, and 18 bases lay between the germline ends. The germline V gene has CDR1 SGDLS and CDR2 YYNGEE. The length of the CDR3 is 16 residues.

The rearrangement uses TRBV9 and TRBJ1-3, with D unresolved. The specimen sequenced was peripheral blood. This clonotype was obtained from a man aged 45-65 years with acute or convalescent COVID-19. Here the CDR3 reads CASSPEPGRQGNTIYF. CDR3 in DNA: TGTGCCAGCAGCCCCGAGCCGGGTCGTCAAGGAAACACCATATATTTT. The full variable domain, in which reference TRBV9 and TRBJ1-3 provide the parts outside the CDR3, is DSGVTQTPKHLITATGQRVTLRCSPRSGDLSVYWYQQSLDQGLQFLIQYYNGEERAKGNILERFSAQQFPDLHSELNLSSLELGDSALYFCASSPEPGRQGNTIYFGEGSWLTVV.